Listed below are T cell receptor beta chains from one sample, sequenced in a study of shared clonotypes between healthy human individuals. Libraries were prepared by immunoSEQ multiplex PCR; TCRdb keeps only in-frame clonotypes and omits some of them. Here the sample spans 1.4 million to 1.5 million clones, roughly 97% being singletons. Sample: naive CD4+ T cells sorted from blood. Receptors were obtained from a man aged 25-45 years in good health. Each CDR3 is given with its conserved first and last residue. The D gene is left open where the match is weak. The size field is filled for only some rows; it gives once, few, many or a size class.

>.|TRBV6-1|.|TRBJ1-2
TGTGCCAGCAGGATAGACAACGCCCCTAACTATGGCTACACCTTC
CASRIDNAPNYGYTF
>few|TRBV4-1|TRBD1|TRBJ2-7
TGCGCCAGCAGCCAACAGCCGAGGGACAGGGGGCCCTACGAGCAGTACTTC
CASSQQPRDRGPYEQYF
>.|TRBV10-3|TRBD2|TRBJ2-7
TGTGCCAGCAACGGGGGGAGGCGGGGTGGCCTTAGCGACGAGCAGTACTTC
CASNGGRRGGLSDEQYF
>.|TRBV28|TRBD2|TRBJ2-1
TGTGCCAGCAGTTTATGGGGCTCCGGACTAGGAGGATACAATGAGCAGTTCTTC
CASSLWGSGLGGYNEQFF
>.|TRBV28|TRBD1|TRBJ2-7
TGTGCCAGCAGTCCCCGGACAGGGGGGGCCTACGAGCAGTACTTC
CASSPRTGGAYEQYF
>once|TRBV5-1|TRBD2|TRBJ2-5
TGCGCCAGCAGCCCAGAGGTCCTAGCGGGAGGGGGAGAGACCCAGTACTTC
CASSPEVLAGGGETQYF
>.|TRBV5-4|TRBD2|TRBJ2-1
TGTGCCAGCAGCTTTGGACTAGCGGGACGGAATGAGCAGTTCTTC
CASSFGLAGRNEQFF
>once|TRBV6-1|TRBD2|TRBJ2-1
TGTGCCAGCAGTCCCCCGGGACTAGCAAGGAATGAGCAGTTCTTC
CASSPPGLARNEQFF
>.|TRBV7-9|TRBD2|TRBJ2-3
TGTGCCAGCAGCCCTAGCGGGGGACGCACAGATACGCAGTATTTT
CASSPSGGRTDTQYF
>once|TRBV6-1|.|TRBJ1-3
TGTGCCAGCAGTCTTGATGACAGCTCTGGAAACACCATATATTTT
CASSLDDSSGNTIYF
>.|TRBV6-5|.|TRBJ2-7
TGTGCCAGCAGTTCGGATGGGGGAGCGGTCTACGAGCAGTACTTC
CASSSDGGAVYEQYF
>.|TRBV9|TRBD2|TRBJ2-7
TGTGCCAGCAGCGTAGGTGTGACTAGCGGCGAGCAGTACTTC
CASSVGVTSGEQYF
>.|TRBV19|.|TRBJ1-1
TGTGCCAGTAGTATGAACAGGCGGAGGTCTGAAGCTTTCTTT
CASSMNRRRSEAFF
>.|TRBV7-6|TRBD2|TRBJ2-1
TGTGCCAGCAGCCCTAGCGGGATGCCCCTCGGTAAGCAGTTCTTC
CASSPSGMPLGKQFF
>.|TRBV28|.|TRBJ1-2
TGTGCCAGCAGACCGACGGGGAGGGACTATGGCTACACCTTC
CASRPTGRDYGYTF
>once|TRBV27|.|TRBJ2-5
TGTGCCAGCAGTTTTGCTGGATCTAGGTGGACCCAGTACTTC
CASSFAGSRWTQYF
>.|TRBV2|.|TRBJ2-7
TGTGCCAGCAGTTACGGGACTCTCACCTACTACGAGCAGTACTTC
CASSYGTLTYYEQYF
>.|TRBV5-6|.|TRBJ2-1
TGTGCCAGCAGCTTGGGCGCCAGCTCCTACAATGAGCAGTTCTTC
CASSLGASSYNEQFF
>once|TRBV13|.|TRBJ2-3
TGTGCCAGCAGCTTACGGAGTAGCACAGATACGCAGTATTTT
CASSLRSSTDTQYF
>.|TRBV7-8|TRBD2|TRBJ2-7
TGTGCCAGCAGCTGGGGACTAGTATCGGCCTACGAGCAGTACTTC
CASSWGLVSAYEQYF
>.|TRBV30|TRBD2|TRBJ2-7
TGTGCCTGGATTAGACTAGCGGGAGGGGACGAGCAGTACTTC
CAWIRLAGGDEQYF
>.|TRBV10-2|TRBD1|TRBJ2-3
TGCGCCTCTTCGGGACAGGCCATCACAGATACGCAGTATTTT
CASSGQAITDTQYF
>once|TRBV2|.|TRBJ2-5
TGTGCCAGCACCCCGGGGTTGGGAGGGGGGACCCAGTACTTC
CASTPGLGGGTQYF
>.|TRBV5-1|.|TRBJ2-3
TGCGCCAGCAGCCCTAAGGTAAAGGTTGGCACAGATACGCAGTATTTT
CASSPKVKVGTDTQYF
>once|TRBV10-3|TRBD2|TRBJ2-3
TGTGCCATCAGTGGGCTAGCGGGTCAGGGGACAGATACGCAGTATTTT
CAISGLAGQGTDTQYF
>.|TRBV12-5|TRBD1|TRBJ2-3
TGTGCTAGTGGTTTGTTTGACGGGGATGGACGGACAGGGGGTCCCACAGATACGCAGTATTTT
CASGLFDGDGRTGGPTDTQYF
>.|TRBV6-5|.|TRBJ2-7
TGTGCCAGCAGTTCCGAAACTGGCTCCTACGAGCAGTACTTC
CASSSETGSYEQYF
>.|TRBV5-1|TRBD1|TRBJ1-2
TGCGCCAGCAGCTTGGGGACAGGGGGTGTCGACGGCTACACCTTC
CASSLGTGGVDGYTF
>.|TRBV9|TRBD2|TRBJ2-2
TGTGCCAGCAGCTCTATCGGACTAGCAGACTACACCGGGGAGCTGTTTTTT
CASSSIGLADYTGELFF
>.|TRBV2|TRBD2|TRBJ2-7
TGTGCCAGCAGTGTACTAGCGGGAGTATCCGAGCAGTACTTC
CASSVLAGVSEQYF
>.|TRBV18|.|TRBJ2-5
TGTGCCAGCTCACCTCGGGACCCGGGGCAAGAGACCCAGTACTTC
CASSPRDPGQETQYF
>.|TRBV19|.|TRBJ1-3
TGTGCCAGTAGTTCCGGGACGTCGGGAAACACCATATATTTT
CASSSGTSGNTIYF
>.|TRBV5-1|.|TRBJ2-2
TGCGCCAGCAGCTTGCTCGGAGGTGCGAACACCGGGGAGCTGTTTTTT
CASSLLGGANTGELFF
>.|TRBV7-2|.|TRBJ2-1
TGTGCCAGCAGCTTAGGTCTAGCGATAGATGAGCAGTTCTTC
CASSLGLAIDEQFF
>.|TRBV25-1|.|TRBJ2-1
TGTGCCAGCAGCCAGAACCCGGGGACGGGGAATGAGCAGTTCTTC
CASSQNPGTGNEQFF
>.|TRBV11-2|TRBD2|TRBJ2-1
TGTGCCAGCAGCTCCCGGATAGCGGGAAGGTACAATGAGCAGTTCTTC
CASSSRIAGRYNEQFF
>.|TRBV7-3|.|TRBJ2-1
TGTGCCAGCAGCTTAGATTTAGAAAATGAGCAGTTCTTC
CASSLDLENEQFF
>.|TRBV25-1|.|TRBJ1-4
TGTGCCAGCAGTGTCCCACCTAATGAAAAACTGTTTTTT
CASSVPPNEKLFF
>.|TRBV10-1|TRBD1|TRBJ2-1
TGCGCCAGCAGTGAGTCGCGGGGTCCGGGACAGGGGGCGCGGAATGAGCAGTTCTTC
CASSESRGPGQGARNEQFF
>.|TRBV6-5|TRBD1|TRBJ2-2
TGTGCCAGCAGGGAGGACAGGGGAGCCGGGGAGCTGTTTTTT
CASREDRGAGELFF
>.|TRBV15|.|TRBJ2-3
TGTGCCACCAGCAGAGAGTATACAGATACGCAGTATTTT
CATSREYTDTQYF
>.|TRBV7-8|.|TRBJ1-1
TGTGCCAGCAGCTTATCGCAGGGCCCTGAAGCTTTCTTT
CASSLSQGPEAFF
>.|TRBV11-3|TRBD1|TRBJ2-7
TGTGCCAGCAGCTTGACAGGGGAAGGCTACGAGCAGTACTTC
CASSLTGEGYEQYF
>.|TRBV25-1|TRBD1|TRBJ2-7
TGTGCCAGCAGTGTAGGGGGCTCGGAACGCTACGAGCAGTACTTC
CASSVGGSERYEQYF
>once|TRBV5-1|.|TRBJ1-4
TGCGCCAGCAGCTTCCGGCAGGGAGCGAGGAGTGAAAAACTGTTTTTT
CASSFRQGARSEKLFF
>.|TRBV29-1|.|TRBJ2-1
TGCAGCGGGACCTGGGGCAGGGATTCTGAGCAGTTCTTC
CSGTWGRDSEQFF
>.|TRBV29-1|TRBD1|TRBJ2-1
TGCAGCGTTCAGAGGGACAGGGGCTACAATGAGCAGTTCTTC
CSVQRDRGYNEQFF
>.|TRBV2|.|TRBJ1-3
TGTGCCACCTCACAAGGATTTCGGGACACCATATATTTT
CATSQGFRDTIYF
>.|TRBV7-9|.|TRBJ2-7
TGTGCCAGCAGCTTTTACGCGTTGACATTCGGACCCAGCTCCTACGAGCAGTACTTC
CASSFYALTFGPSSYEQYF
>.|TRBV28|TRBD2|TRBJ2-5
TGTGCCAGCAGTCCCCGGGGAGCGGGAGTAGAGACCCAGTACTTC
CASSPRGAGVETQYF
>once|TRBV6-1|.|TRBJ1-1
TGTGCCAGCAGTGAAGCGCACTCTGAAGCTTTCTTT
CASSEAHSEAFF
>.|TRBV9|.|TRBJ1-1
TGTGCCAGCAGCTCACCTGAGGACAGATTTATGAACACTGAAGCTTTCTTT
CASSSPEDRFMNTEAFF